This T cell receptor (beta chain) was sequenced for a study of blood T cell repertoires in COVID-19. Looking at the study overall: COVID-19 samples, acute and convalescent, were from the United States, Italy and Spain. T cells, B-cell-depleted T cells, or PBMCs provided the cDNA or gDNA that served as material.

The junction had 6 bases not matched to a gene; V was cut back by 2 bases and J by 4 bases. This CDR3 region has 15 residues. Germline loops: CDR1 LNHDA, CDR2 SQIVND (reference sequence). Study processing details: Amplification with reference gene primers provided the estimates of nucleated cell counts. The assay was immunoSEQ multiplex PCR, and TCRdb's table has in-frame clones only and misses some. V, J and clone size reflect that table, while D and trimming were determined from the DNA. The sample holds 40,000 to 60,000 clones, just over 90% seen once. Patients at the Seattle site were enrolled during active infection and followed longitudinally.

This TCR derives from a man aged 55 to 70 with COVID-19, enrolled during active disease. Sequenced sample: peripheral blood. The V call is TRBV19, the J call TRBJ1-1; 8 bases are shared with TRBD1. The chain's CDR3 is CASSILQGARTEAFF. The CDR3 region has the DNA TGTGCCAGTAGTATACTTCAGGGGGCGCGCACTGAAGCTTTCTTT.